The rows below give T cell receptor beta chains drawn from one sample of a study of OX40 agonist ivuxolimab in advanced cancers. The table came from immunoSEQ multiplex PCR; TCRdb's copy has only in-frame clones and leaves some out. There are more than 50,000 clones in the sample; 75% to 90% occur only once, and roughly 1.8% lies in the top ten. This specimen was CD4+ or CD8+ T cells sorted from blood, taken in a trial of the OX40 agonist ivuxolimab. The receptors shown here come from an adult with an advanced solid tumor such as melanoma, head and neck, liver or kidney cancer. Both conserved end residues are part of each CDR3. A D gene is named only where the DNA matches it firmly. Where a row states a size, it is once, few, many or the class of an expanded clone; other rows omit it.

CDR3 DNA: TGTGCCAGCAGCGCCCGAAGGCAGGGACAGGGAAATTTTGGGGGTGGCTACACCTTC; CDR3 protein: CASSARRQGQGNFGGGYTF; J gene: TRBJ1-2; CDR3 length: 19; D gene: TRBD1; V gene: TRBV5-4; clone size: .
CDR3 DNA: TGCGCCAGCAGCCTAGTGGGGACTCAACATGGCTACACCTTC; CDR3 protein: CASSLVGTQHGYTF; J gene: TRBJ1-2; CDR3 length: 14; D gene: .; V gene: TRBV4-3; clone size: .
CDR3 DNA: TGCGCCAGCAGTGAGGGTCGAGGTCCAAGGGGCACAGATACGCAGTATTTT; CDR3 protein: CASSEGRGPRGTDTQYF; J gene: TRBJ2-3; CDR3 length: 17; D gene: .; V gene: TRBV10-1; clone size: once
CDR3 DNA: TGCGCCAGCAGCTTAGCAGGTGGGGTAGCTGAAGCTTTCTTT; CDR3 protein: CASSLAGGVAEAFF; J gene: TRBJ1-1; CDR3 length: 14; D gene: .; V gene: TRBV5-1; clone size: .
CDR3 DNA: TGCGCCAGCAGCCAAGGATCTTTCTACAATGAGCAGTTCTTC; CDR3 protein: CASSQGSFYNEQFF; J gene: TRBJ2-1; CDR3 length: 14; D gene: .; V gene: TRBV4-3; clone size: .
CDR3 DNA: TGTGCCACAGCCAGGGGGACTGAAGCTTTCTTT; CDR3 protein: CATARGTEAFF; J gene: TRBJ1-1; CDR3 length: 11; D gene: TRBD1; V gene: TRBV28; clone size: few
CDR3 DNA: TGTGCCAGTAGCCACAGGGACAGGGTTAATGGCTACACCTTC; CDR3 protein: CASSHRDRVNGYTF; J gene: TRBJ1-2; CDR3 length: 14; D gene: TRBD1; V gene: TRBV19; clone size: once
CDR3 DNA: TGTGCCAGCTCACCTCGAAGAAGATTGACCCTTACCTACGAGCAGTACTTC; CDR3 protein: CASSPRRRLTLTYEQYF; J gene: TRBJ2-7; CDR3 length: 17; D gene: .; V gene: TRBV18; clone size: once
CDR3 DNA: TGTGCCAGCAGTTACTCGGGGGCGTGGAGCACAGATACGCAGTATTTT; CDR3 protein: CASSYSGAWSTDTQYF; J gene: TRBJ2-3; CDR3 length: 16; D gene: .; V gene: TRBV6-5; clone size: .
CDR3 DNA: TGTGCCAGCAGCTTAGTGCAGCTCGGGGAGCTGTTTTTT; CDR3 protein: CASSLVQLGELFF; J gene: TRBJ2-2; CDR3 length: 13; D gene: .; V gene: TRBV7-6; clone size: .
CDR3 DNA: TGTGCCAGCAGCTTAGTAGCAGCGTACACCGGGGAGCTGTTTTTT; CDR3 protein: CASSLVAAYTGELFF; J gene: TRBJ2-2; CDR3 length: 15; D gene: .; V gene: TRBV7-6; clone size: .
CDR3 DNA: TGCGCCAGCAGCTTAGAGGGAGGCGATGAGCAGTTCTTC; CDR3 protein: CASSLEGGDEQFF; J gene: TRBJ2-1; CDR3 length: 13; D gene: .; V gene: TRBV5-1; clone size: .
CDR3 DNA: TGTGCCAGCAGTTTAAGAATCGTGGGAGCTTTCTTT; CDR3 protein: CASSLRIVGAFF; J gene: TRBJ1-1; CDR3 length: 12; D gene: .; V gene: TRBV28; clone size: .
CDR3 DNA: TGTGCCAGCAGCCTAAGAGATAACTATGGCTACACCTTC; CDR3 protein: CASSLRDNYGYTF; J gene: TRBJ1-2; CDR3 length: 13; D gene: .; V gene: TRBV6-5; clone size: .
CDR3 DNA: TGTGCCAGCAGTCTTCATCTGGACAGCTACAATCAGCCCCAGCATTTT; CDR3 protein: CASSLHLDSYNQPQHF; J gene: TRBJ1-5; CDR3 length: 16; D gene: .; V gene: TRBV28; clone size: .
CDR3 DNA: TGTGCCAGCAGCCCTGACAGGGCAGGCAATCAGCCCCAGCATTTT; CDR3 protein: CASSPDRAGNQPQHF; J gene: TRBJ1-5; CDR3 length: 15; D gene: TRBD1; V gene: TRBV11-2; clone size: .
CDR3 DNA: TGTGCCAGCAGTTCTGGACAGGGGATGAACACTGAAGCTTTCTTT; CDR3 protein: CASSSGQGMNTEAFF; J gene: TRBJ1-1; CDR3 length: 15; D gene: TRBD1; V gene: TRBV11-2; clone size: .
CDR3 DNA: TGTGCCAGCAGCCCAGGACAGGGGGGTACAGATACGCAGTATTTT; CDR3 protein: CASSPGQGGTDTQYF; J gene: TRBJ2-3; CDR3 length: 15; D gene: TRBD1; V gene: TRBV11-3; clone size: .
CDR3 DNA: TGTGCCAGCAGCTTATCCGGGACAGCCTCTGGAAACACCATATATTTT; CDR3 protein: CASSLSGTASGNTIYF; J gene: TRBJ1-3; CDR3 length: 16; D gene: TRBD1; V gene: TRBV7-9; clone size: .
CDR3 DNA: TGTGCCATCAGTGCTGCAGGGGGCGATCAGCCCCAGCATTTT; CDR3 protein: CAISAAGGDQPQHF; J gene: TRBJ1-5; CDR3 length: 14; D gene: TRBD1; V gene: TRBV10-3; clone size: .
CDR3 DNA: TGTGCCAGCAGTACAGTCTCTGGAAACACCATATATTTT; CDR3 protein: CASSTVSGNTIYF; J gene: TRBJ1-3; CDR3 length: 13; D gene: .; V gene: TRBV5-4; clone size: .
CDR3 DNA: TGTGCCAGCCAAGGGCAAGAGACCCAGTACTTC; CDR3 protein: CASQGQETQYF; J gene: TRBJ2-5; CDR3 length: 11; D gene: .; V gene: TRBV28; clone size: .
CDR3 DNA: TGTGCCAGTAGTATTACTTTCTCCGGCTACACCTTC; CDR3 protein: CASSITFSGYTF; J gene: TRBJ1-2; CDR3 length: 12; D gene: .; V gene: TRBV19; clone size: .
CDR3 DNA: TGTGCCAGCAGCTTTAACCGTGGAGAGACCCAGTACTTC; CDR3 protein: CASSFNRGETQYF; J gene: TRBJ2-5; CDR3 length: 13; D gene: .; V gene: TRBV5-5; clone size: once
CDR3 DNA: TGTGCCAGCAGCCCTCCGGGGGGCTCCTACAATGAGCAGTTCTTC; CDR3 protein: CASSPPGGSYNEQFF; J gene: TRBJ2-1; CDR3 length: 15; D gene: TRBD2; V gene: TRBV7-2; clone size: .
CDR3 DNA: TGTGCCAGCAGCTTGGGGGGTTCTAATGAAAAACTGTTTTTT; CDR3 protein: CASSLGGSNEKLFF; J gene: TRBJ1-4; CDR3 length: 14; D gene: .; V gene: TRBV5-4; clone size: .
CDR3 DNA: TGTGCCAGCACAATATTGGGGTCGTATGAGACCCAGTACTTC; CDR3 protein: CASTILGSYETQYF; J gene: TRBJ2-5; CDR3 length: 14; D gene: .; V gene: TRBV6-1; clone size: .
CDR3 DNA: TGTGCCAGCAGTTCGTGGACACTCAATCAGCCCCAGCATTTT; CDR3 protein: CASSSWTLNQPQHF; J gene: TRBJ1-5; CDR3 length: 14; D gene: .; V gene: TRBV6-5; clone size: .
CDR3 DNA: TGCGCCAGCAGCTTGGCCGAGCGGAATTCACCCCTCCACTTT; CDR3 protein: CASSLAERNSPLHF; J gene: TRBJ1-6; CDR3 length: 14; D gene: .; V gene: TRBV5-1; clone size: .
CDR3 DNA: TGCGCCAGCTCCCACTTGGGACAGGGAGGTACCGGGGAGCTGTTTTTT; CDR3 protein: CASSHLGQGGTGELFF; J gene: TRBJ2-2; CDR3 length: 16; D gene: TRBD1; V gene: TRBV10-1; clone size: few
CDR3 DNA: TGTGCCAGCAACTTACTAGCGGGAGAGAATGAGCAGTTCTTC; CDR3 protein: CASNLLAGENEQFF; J gene: TRBJ2-1; CDR3 length: 14; D gene: TRBD2; V gene: TRBV7-8; clone size: .
CDR3 DNA: TGCGCCAGCAGCCGTTCTGGGACAGGGCCGAATCAGCCCCAGCATTTT; CDR3 protein: CASSRSGTGPNQPQHF; J gene: TRBJ1-5; CDR3 length: 16; D gene: TRBD1; V gene: TRBV4-1; clone size: .
CDR3 DNA: TGTGCCAGCAGCGGGGCACAGGGAAGGGAGACTGAAGCTTTCTTT; CDR3 protein: CASSGAQGRETEAFF; J gene: TRBJ1-1; CDR3 length: 15; D gene: .; V gene: TRBV28; clone size: .
CDR3 DNA: TGTGCCAGCAGCAATACAGGGATACGCGGCTACACCTTC; CDR3 protein: CASSNTGIRGYTF; J gene: TRBJ1-2; CDR3 length: 13; D gene: .; V gene: TRBV5-8; clone size: .
CDR3 DNA: TGTGCCAGCACCACGGTTGGCAATCAGCCCCAGCATTTT; CDR3 protein: CASTTVGNQPQHF; J gene: TRBJ1-5; CDR3 length: 13; D gene: .; V gene: TRBV6-1; clone size: .
CDR3 DNA: TGTGCCAGCAGCGCCGCCCATGAGCAGTTCTTC; CDR3 protein: CASSAAHEQFF; J gene: TRBJ2-1; CDR3 length: 11; D gene: .; V gene: TRBV7-8; clone size: .
CDR3 DNA: TGTGCCAGCAGCCTCCAGGGGGGGACTGAAGCTTTCTTT; CDR3 protein: CASSLQGGTEAFF; J gene: TRBJ1-1; CDR3 length: 13; D gene: TRBD1; V gene: TRBV7-2; clone size: .
CDR3 DNA: TGTGCCAGCGTTCCGTCGACAGGGGTAGTCGAACAGCCCCAGCATTTT; CDR3 protein: CASVPSTGVVEQPQHF; J gene: TRBJ1-5; CDR3 length: 16; D gene: TRBD1; V gene: TRBV28; clone size: .
CDR3 DNA: TGTGCCAGCAGCTTAGTGAGGGAGCAGTTCTTC; CDR3 protein: CASSLVREQFF; J gene: TRBJ2-1; CDR3 length: 11; D gene: .; V gene: TRBV7-2; clone size: few
CDR3 DNA: TGTGCCAGCGGGGGGTTCGGAAATCAGCCCCAGCATTTT; CDR3 protein: CASGGFGNQPQHF; J gene: TRBJ1-5; CDR3 length: 13; D gene: .; V gene: TRBV4-2; clone size: .
CDR3 DNA: TGTGCCAGCAGCTTATTTGGGGGCAGCCAAGAGACCCAGTACTTC; CDR3 protein: CASSLFGGSQETQYF; J gene: TRBJ2-5; CDR3 length: 15; D gene: .; V gene: TRBV7-2; clone size: .
CDR3 DNA: TGTGCCATCAGCAAGACAGCGAGCTCCTACAATGAGCAGTTCTTC; CDR3 protein: CAISKTASSYNEQFF; J gene: TRBJ2-1; CDR3 length: 15; D gene: .; V gene: TRBV10-3; clone size: .
CDR3 DNA: TGTGCCAGCAGCCTTACAGGGGCCCAAGAGACCCAGTACTTC; CDR3 protein: CASSLTGAQETQYF; J gene: TRBJ2-5; CDR3 length: 14; D gene: TRBD1; V gene: TRBV5-4; clone size: .
CDR3 DNA: TGTGCCAGTAGTCACCGACAGGGGGCTCTCAATGAGCAGTTCTTC; CDR3 protein: CASSHRQGALNEQFF; J gene: TRBJ2-1; CDR3 length: 15; D gene: TRBD1; V gene: TRBV19; clone size: .
CDR3 DNA: TGTGCCAGCAGCTTCCGGACTAGCAGCAATGAGCAGTTCTTC; CDR3 protein: CASSFRTSSNEQFF; J gene: TRBJ2-1; CDR3 length: 14; D gene: TRBD2; V gene: TRBV11-2; clone size: .
CDR3 DNA: TGTGCCAGCAGGACATTACAGGGAAATCAGCCCCAGCATTTT; CDR3 protein: CASRTLQGNQPQHF; J gene: TRBJ1-5; CDR3 length: 14; D gene: .; V gene: TRBV2; clone size: .
CDR3 DNA: TGCGCCAGCAGCCAGCCTCCGGGACGGACGAACACTGAAGCTTTCTTT; CDR3 protein: CASSQPPGRTNTEAFF; J gene: TRBJ1-1; CDR3 length: 16; D gene: .; V gene: TRBV4-1; clone size: .
CDR3 DNA: TGTGCCAGCAGACCCAGGGAGAGTTACAATGAGCAGTTCTTC; CDR3 protein: CASRPRESYNEQFF; J gene: TRBJ2-1; CDR3 length: 14; D gene: .; V gene: TRBV6-1; clone size: .
CDR3 DNA: TGTGCCTGGAGTGTACCGCCCTCACCCCTCCACTTT; CDR3 protein: CAWSVPPSPLHF; J gene: TRBJ1-6; CDR3 length: 12; D gene: .; V gene: TRBV30; clone size: .
CDR3 DNA: TGTGCCAGCAGTTTGCGAAGGGGAGTGGGTACGCAGTATTTT; CDR3 protein: CASSLRRGVGTQYF; J gene: TRBJ2-3; CDR3 length: 14; D gene: .; V gene: TRBV27; clone size: .